This T cell receptor beta chain comes out of a study of T-cell reconstitution after alpha-beta-depleted transplantation in children. The authors prepared the TCRbeta library with unique molecular identifiers. TCRdb re-called the PCR reads through MiXCR, storing one row per CDR3 protein. The sample includes more than 150,000 distinct CDR3 sequences, roughly 7.5% of them seen just once. This CDR3 is built from 12 residues. V was trimmed by 7 bases and J by 7 bases, leaving 13 bases between them. Germline V CDR1 and CDR2: MNHNY, SVGAGI (reference sequence). This clonotype was observed many times. This specimen was PBMCs from the stem cell graft donor, taken from the stem cell graft. The chain is built from TRBV6-6 and TRBJ1-2, with D unresolved. The sequence derives from a human donor who donated a stem cell graft to a child with Wiskott-Aldrich syndrome. CDR3 sequence reads: CASTPVVGGYTF. CDR3 bases: TGTGCCAGCACCCCGGTTGTGGGTGGCTACACCTTC.